What follows describes a single TCR beta chain. Its antigen is undetermined. The junction differs from germline at one of its ends, possibly a read error. Using a J-beta primer mix together with a sample-barcoded 5' primer, a second PCR was run for about 7 to 12 cycles. MiXCR, applied by TCRdb to the 5' RACE reads, yields one record per CDR3 protein. The sample consists of about 1.7 million distinct CDR3 sequences, roughly 27% of them appearing once. The sample is drawn from a study of blood T cells in healthy people across ages. Background on the study: Capturing about one barcoded beta molecule per two T cells was achieved by template switching.

A minimum of 7 million PBMCs was isolated per sample. Germline V gives CDR1 SGHVS, CDR2 FNYEAQ. The CDR3 runs to 15 residues. Study-level results: Not knowing donor CMV status may have confounded expanded clonotype changes. Relative to aged donors, long-lived donors carried more naive CD4+ cells and displayed higher diversity.

Source material: blood. The receptor's source is a woman aged 30 to 39 in good health. The genes are TRBV7-6 and TRBJ1-5; 9 nucleotides match TRBD1. CDR3 sequence: CASSLTGGSGQPRHF. The CDR3 DNA is TGTGCCAGCAGCTTAACAGGGGGCTCAGGCCAGCCCCGGCATTTT.